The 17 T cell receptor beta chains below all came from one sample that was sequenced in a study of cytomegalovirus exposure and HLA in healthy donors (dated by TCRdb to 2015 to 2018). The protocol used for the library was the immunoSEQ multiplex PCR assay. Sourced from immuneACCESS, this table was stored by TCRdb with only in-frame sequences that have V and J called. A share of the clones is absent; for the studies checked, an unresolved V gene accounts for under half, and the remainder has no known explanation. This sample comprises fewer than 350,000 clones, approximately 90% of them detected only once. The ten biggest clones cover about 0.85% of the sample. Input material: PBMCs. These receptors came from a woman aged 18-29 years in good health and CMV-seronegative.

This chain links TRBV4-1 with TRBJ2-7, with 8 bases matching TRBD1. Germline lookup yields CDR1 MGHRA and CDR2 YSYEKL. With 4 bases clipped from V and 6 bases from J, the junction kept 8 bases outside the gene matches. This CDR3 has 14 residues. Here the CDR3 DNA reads TGCGCCAGCAGCCCGGGACAGGATAGCATCGAGCAGTACTTC. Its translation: CASSPGQDSIEQYF.

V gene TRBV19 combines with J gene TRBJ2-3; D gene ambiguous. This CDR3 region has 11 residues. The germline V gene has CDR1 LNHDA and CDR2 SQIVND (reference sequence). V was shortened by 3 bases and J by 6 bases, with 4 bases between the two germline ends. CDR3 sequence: CASSISDTQYF. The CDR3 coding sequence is TGTGCCAGTAGTATTTCTGATACGCAGTATTTT.

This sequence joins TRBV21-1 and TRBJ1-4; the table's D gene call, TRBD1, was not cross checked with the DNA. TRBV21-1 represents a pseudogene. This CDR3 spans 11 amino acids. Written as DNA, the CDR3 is TGTGCCAGCAGCGAAGAGGGGAAACTGTTTTTT. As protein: CASSEEGKLFF.

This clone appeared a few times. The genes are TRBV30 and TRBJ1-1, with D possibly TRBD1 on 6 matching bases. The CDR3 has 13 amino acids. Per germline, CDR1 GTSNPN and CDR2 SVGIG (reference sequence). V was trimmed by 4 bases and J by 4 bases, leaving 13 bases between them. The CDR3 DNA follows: TGTGCCTGGAACGGGGGGCTAGGCACTGAAGCTTTCTTT. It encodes CAWNGGLGTEAFF.

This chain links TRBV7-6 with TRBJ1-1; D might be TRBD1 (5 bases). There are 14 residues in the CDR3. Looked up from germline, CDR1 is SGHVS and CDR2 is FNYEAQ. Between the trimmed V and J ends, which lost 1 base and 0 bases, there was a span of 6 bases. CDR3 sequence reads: CASSLGRVNTEAFF. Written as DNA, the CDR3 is TGTGCCAGCAGCTTAGGCAGGGTGAACACTGAAGCTTTCTTT.

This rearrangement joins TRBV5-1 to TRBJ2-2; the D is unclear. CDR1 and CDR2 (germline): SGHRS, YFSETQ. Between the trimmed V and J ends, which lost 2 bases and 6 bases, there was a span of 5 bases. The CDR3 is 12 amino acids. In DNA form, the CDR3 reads TGCGCCAGCAGCTTAGAGTCCGGGGAGCTGTTTTTT. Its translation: CASSLESGELFF.

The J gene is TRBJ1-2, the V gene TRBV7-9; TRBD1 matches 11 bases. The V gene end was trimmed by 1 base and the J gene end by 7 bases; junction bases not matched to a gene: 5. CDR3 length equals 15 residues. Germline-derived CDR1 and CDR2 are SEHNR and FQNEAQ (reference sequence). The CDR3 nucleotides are TGTGCCAGCAGCTTAGACGGACAGGGGGCGACTGGCTACACCTTC. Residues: CASSLDGQGATGYTF.

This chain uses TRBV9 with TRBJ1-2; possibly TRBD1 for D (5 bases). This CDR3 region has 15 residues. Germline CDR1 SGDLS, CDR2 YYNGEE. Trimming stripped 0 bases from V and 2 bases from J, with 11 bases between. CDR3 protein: CASSVDAGRNYGYTF. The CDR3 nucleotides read TGTGCCAGCAGCGTAGACGCGGGGCGCAACTATGGCTACACCTTC.

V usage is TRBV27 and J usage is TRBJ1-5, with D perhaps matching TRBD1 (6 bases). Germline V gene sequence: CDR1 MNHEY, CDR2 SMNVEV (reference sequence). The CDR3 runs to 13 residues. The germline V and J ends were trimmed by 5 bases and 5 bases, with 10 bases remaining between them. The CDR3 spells CASSRGGDQPQHF. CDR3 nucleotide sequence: TGTGCCAGCAGTAGGGGGGGCGATCAGCCCCAGCATTTT.

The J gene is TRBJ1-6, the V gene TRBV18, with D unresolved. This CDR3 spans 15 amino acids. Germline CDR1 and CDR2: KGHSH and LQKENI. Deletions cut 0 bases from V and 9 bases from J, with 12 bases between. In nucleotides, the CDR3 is TGTGCCAGCTCACCACCGAGCAGGTTGGGTTCACCCCTCCACTTT. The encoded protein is CASSPPSRLGSPLHF.

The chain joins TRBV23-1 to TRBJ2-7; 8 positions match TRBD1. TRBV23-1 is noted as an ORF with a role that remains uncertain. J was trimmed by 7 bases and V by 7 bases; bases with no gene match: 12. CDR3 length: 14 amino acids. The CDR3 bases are TGCGCCAGCAAGGGGGACAGGTTCCGCCGTGAGCAGTACTTC. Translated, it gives CASKGDRFRREQYF.

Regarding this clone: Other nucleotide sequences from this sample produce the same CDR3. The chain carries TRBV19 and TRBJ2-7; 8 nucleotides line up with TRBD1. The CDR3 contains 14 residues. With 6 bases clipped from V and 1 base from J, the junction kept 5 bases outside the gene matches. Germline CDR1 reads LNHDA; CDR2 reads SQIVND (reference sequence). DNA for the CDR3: TGTGCCAGTAGCCCCGGGACAGGTTCCTACGAGCAGTACTTC. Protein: CASSPGTGSYEQYF.

CDR3 nucleotide sequence: TGTGCCGGCCCTGGGGACAGGGAAGGAGGAAACACCATATATTTT. Its translation is CAGPGDREGGNTIYF. V is TRBV9 and J is TRBJ1-3, with TRBD1 matching over 9 bases. The CDR3 consists of 15 residues. Germline CDR1 is SGDLS and CDR2 is YYNGEE. The J segment lost 4 bases and the V segment lost 10 bases, leaving 12 bases of the junction unmatched.

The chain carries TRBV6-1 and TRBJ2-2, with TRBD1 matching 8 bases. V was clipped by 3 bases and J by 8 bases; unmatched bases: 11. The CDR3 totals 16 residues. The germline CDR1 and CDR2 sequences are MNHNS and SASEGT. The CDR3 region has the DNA TGTGCCAGCAGTGACTGGACAGGGAAGGGCTCGGGGGAGCTGTTTTTT. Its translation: CASSDWTGKGSGELFF.

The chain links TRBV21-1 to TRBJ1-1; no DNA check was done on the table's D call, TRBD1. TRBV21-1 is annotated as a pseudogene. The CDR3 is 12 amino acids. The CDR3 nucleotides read TGTGCCACCCCGTCTCGGGACAGTAAAGCTTTCTTT. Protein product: CATPSRDSKAFF.

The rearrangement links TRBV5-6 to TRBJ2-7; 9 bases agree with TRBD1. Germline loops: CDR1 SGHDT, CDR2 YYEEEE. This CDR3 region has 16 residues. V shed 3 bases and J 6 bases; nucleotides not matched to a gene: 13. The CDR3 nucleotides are TGTGCCAGCAGCTGGATCTCCGGGACAGGGTCGGGCGAGCAGTACTTC. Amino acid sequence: CASSWISGTGSGEQYF.

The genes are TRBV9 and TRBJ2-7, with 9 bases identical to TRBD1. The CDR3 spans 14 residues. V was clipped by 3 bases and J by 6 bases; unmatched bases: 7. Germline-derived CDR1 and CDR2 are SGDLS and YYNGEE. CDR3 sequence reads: CASSATGGSGEQYF. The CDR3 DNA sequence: TGTGCCAGCAGCGCGACAGGGGGATCGGGCGAGCAGTACTTC.